The 25 T cell receptor beta chains reported below all come from one sample, sequenced in a study of T cells after yellow fever vaccination. One entry per CDR3 protein results from TCRdb running MiXCR on the 5' RACE reads. The table has hundreds of thousands of distinct CDR3 sequences, under 20% seen once. This specimen consisted of PBMCs, obtained before the yellow fever booster vaccination. These TCRs come from a man aged 18 to 30 who received the YFV17D yellow fever vaccine.

The V and J genes are TRBV1 and TRBJ1-2; the D call TRBD1 from the table was never checked on the DNA. TRBV1 is marked as a pseudogene. The CDR3 consists of 14 residues. In DNA, the CDR3 is TGCACCAGCAGCCAATGGCGGCGCCTCTGGGGCTACACCTTC. Translation: CTSSQWRRLWGYTF.

The chain is built from TRBV7-9 and TRBJ1-3, with a possible D match to TRBD1 (6 bases). There are 15 residues in the CDR3. The V gene's germline CDR1 is SEHNR and CDR2 FQNEAQ (reference sequence). V dropped 4 bases and J dropped 7 bases, with 17 bases sitting between them. The CDR3 reads CASSSRQAASNTIYF. The CDR3, as DNA: TGTGCCAGCAGCTCAAGACAGGCGGCGTCGAACACCATATATTTT.

V usage is TRBV27 and J usage is TRBJ2-5; 10 positions agree with TRBD2. V was clipped by 6 bases and J by 4 bases; unmatched bases: 8. Germline V gene sequence: CDR1 MNHEY, CDR2 SMNVEV (reference sequence). The CDR3 has 15 residues. The CDR3 nucleotides read TGTGCCAGCAGGGGTACAGCGGGGGGGGTAGAGACCCAGTACTTC. Residues: CASRGTAGGVETQYF.

This clonotype was counted at least ten times. The chain links TRBV5-5 to TRBJ2-7, with D unresolved. The CDR3 is 14 amino acids. With 4 bases removed from V and 1 base from J, the gap between germline ends came to 12 bases. Germline lookup yields CDR1 SGHKS and CDR2 YYEKEE (reference sequence). For the CDR3, the DNA is TGTGCCAGCAGCGTCACCGGGTCGTCCTACGAGCAGTACGTC. This encodes CASSVTGSSYEQYV.

The gene calls are TRBV18 and TRBJ1-4, with no clear D. The CDR3 consists of 16 residues. CDR1 is KGHSH, CDR2 LQKENI, per germline. V was shortened by 3 bases and J by 0 bases, with 11 bases between the two germline ends. As DNA, the CDR3 is TGTGCCAGCTCACCGAGAGGGTTTACAACTAATGAAAAACTGTTTTTT. This translates into CASSPRGFTTNEKLFF.

A remark on this clonotype: An end of the junction differs from the germline gene, which may be a read error. In DNA form, the CDR3 reads TGTTCCAGCAGTCTCAACAGGGGGACCGGGGAGCTGTTTTTT. Its protein is CSSSLNRGTGELFF. The chain is built from TRBV6-2 or TRBV6-3 and TRBJ2-2, with TRBD1 matching over 8 bases. In germline, CDR1 is MNHEY, CDR2 SVGEGT. The CDR3 totals 14 residues.

This clonotype has a handful of counts. One end of the junction fails to match germline, which may point to a read error. This chain joins TRBV5-1 and TRBJ2-5; 12 bases agree with TRBD2. The length of the CDR3 is 16 residues. The germline V gene encodes CDR1 SGHRS and CDR2 YFSETQ. The CDR3 DNA sequence: TGCGCCAGCAACTTGGGGACTAGCGGGTACCAAGAGACCCAGTACTTC. It specifies CASNLGTSGYQETQYF.

Only a few counts were recorded for this clonotype. The chain joins TRBV4-2 to TRBJ2-3, with D perhaps given as TRBD1 or TRBD2 (5 bases each). This CDR3 spans 15 amino acids. Trimming cost V 0 bases and J 3 bases, with 10 bases left between them. Germline CDR1 is LGHNA and CDR2 is YNFKEQ. The CDR3 reads CASSQDRGPTDTQYF. The CDR3 coding sequence is TGTGCCAGCAGCCAAGATAGGGGACCTACAGATACGCAGTATTTT.

This clonotype was counted between two and nine times. The chain employs TRBV3-1 and TRBJ2-1, with 12 positions matching TRBD2. The ends lost 5 bases at V and 4 bases at J; junction bases unmatched: 9. Germline CDR1 is LGHDT and CDR2 is YNNKEL (reference sequence). CDR3 length equals 17 residues. This CDR3 is CASSVYETSGGYNEQFF. In DNA form, the CDR3 reads TGTGCCAGCAGCGTTTACGAGACTAGCGGGGGATACAATGAGCAGTTCTTC.

The rearrangement links TRBV5-1 to TRBJ1-6; the D is unclear. Germline values: CDR1 SGHRS, CDR2 YFSETQ. V gave up 3 bases and J gave up 9 bases, with 16 bases separating them. This CDR3 is 15 amino acids long. The DNA for the CDR3 is TGCGCCAGCAGCTCTCTGACGGACGGGAGTTCACCCCTCCACTTT. This translates into CASSSLTDGSSPLHF.

The V gene is TRBV6-5, the J gene TRBJ1-4; D is unresolved. Germline V lookup: CDR1 MNHEY, CDR2 SVGAGI. The CDR3 loop spans 13 amino acids. The V end was cut by 5 bases, the J end by 9 bases, with 13 bases between. This chain's CDR3 is CASSPAGVKKLFF. For the CDR3, the DNA is TGTGCCAGCAGTCCGGCGGGAGTGAAAAAACTGTTTTTT.

This clonotype was counted a few times. The chain links TRBV29-1 to TRBJ2-2; TRBD2 matches at 10 bases. CDR1 SQVTM and CDR2 ANQGSEA come from the germline V gene. The ends lost 6 bases at V and 4 bases at J; junction bases unmatched: 11. The CDR3 consists of 16 residues. CDR3 sequence reads: CSVARNERGGTGELFF. In DNA, the CDR3 is TGCAGCGTGGCACGTAACGAGCGGGGGGGCACCGGGGAGCTGTTTTTT.

The chain carries TRBV19 and TRBJ2-7, with 7 bases identical to TRBD1. The junction had 11 bases not matched to a gene; V was cut back by 5 bases and J by 4 bases. The germline CDR1 and CDR2 sequences are LNHDA and SQIVND (reference sequence). This CDR3 has 15 amino acids. DNA of the CDR3: TGTGCCAGTAGTCCCCAGACAGGGTCCTATTACGAGCAGTACTTC. It codes for CASSPQTGSYYEQYF.

In this sample, this clonotype turned up many times. V and J are TRBV6-5 and TRBJ1-2; tentative D call: TRBD1 (5 bases). The CDR3 is 14 residues long. V gave up 6 bases and J gave up 5 bases, with 16 bases separating them. CDR1 and CDR2 (germline): MNHEY, SVGAGI. CDR3: CASSHGGGPYGYTF. DNA for the CDR3: TGTGCCAGCAGCCACGGGGGAGGACCATATGGCTACACCTTC.

Concerning this clonotype: Sequence at one end of the junction differs from germline and may be a read error. The CDR3 coding sequence is TGTGCCAGCAGTTTATTGGGGGGAGGGGGCAATCACCCCCAGCATTTT. Residues: CASSLLGGGGNHPQHF. The V gene is TRBV12-3 or TRBV12-4, the J gene TRBJ1-5, with 7 bases fitting TRBD1. This CDR3 contains 16 residues.

This clonotype was seen many times. CDR3 loop: CSPSPTLDTQYF. In DNA, the CDR3 is TGCAGCCCGTCCCCAACACTTGATACGCAGTATTTT. The V gene is TRBV20-1, the J gene TRBJ2-3, with no clear D. The CDR3 is made up of 12 amino acids. Germline V lookup: CDR1 DFQATT, CDR2 SNEGSKA (reference sequence).

The chain employs TRBV20-1 and TRBJ2-5, with D possibly being TRBD1 (6 bases). The length of the CDR3 is 13 residues. Trimming cost V 8 bases and J 3 bases, with 16 bases left between them. Per germline, CDR1 DFQATT and CDR2 SNEGSKA (reference sequence). The CDR3 nucleotides are TGCAGTCAACCGGGACAAGGGAAAGAGACCCAGTACTTC. It specifies CSQPGQGKETQYF.

This clonotype was seen a handful of times. This sequence joins TRBV4-3 and TRBJ1-5, with D perhaps matching TRBD1 (5 bases). Deletions cut 3 bases from V and 7 bases from J, with 13 bases between. The CDR3 has 14 amino acids. Germline V gene data show CDR1 as LGHNA and CDR2 as YSLEER. The DNA of the CDR3 is TGCGCCAGCAGCCAGGTTCGGGGCGGGCAGCCCCAGCATTTT. Its protein is CASSQVRGGQPQHF.

V is TRBV20-1 and J is TRBJ1-1, with D possibly TRBD1 on 5 matching bases. Trimming shortened V by 4 bases and J by 3 bases, and 9 bases separated the two germline ends. CDR3 size: 12 residues. Germline-derived CDR1 and CDR2 are DFQATT and SNEGSKA (reference sequence). The DNA of the CDR3 is TGCAGTGCTATAGGACACCACACTGAAGCTTTCTTT. Protein: CSAIGHHTEAFF.

V is TRBV27 and J is TRBJ1-6; D gene uncertain. The CDR3 loop spans 14 amino acids. Between the trimmed V and J ends, which lost 7 bases and 1 base, there was a span of 8 bases. Germline lookup yields CDR1 MNHEY and CDR2 SMNVEV (reference sequence). The CDR3 reads CASTMVSYNSPLHF. The CDR3, as DNA: TGTGCCAGCACCATGGTTTCCTATAATTCACCCCTCCACTTT.

The J gene is TRBJ2-1, the V gene TRBV20-1, with 10 bases lining up with TRBD2. The CDR3 has 16 residues. The trim removed 3 bases at V and 1 base at J, leaving 6 bases unmatched. CDR1 and CDR2 from the germline V gene are DFQATT and SNEGSKA (reference sequence). The CDR3 region has the DNA TGCAGTGCTAGCAGGCTAGCGGGGGTTTCCTACAATGAGCAGTTCTTC. It translates to CSASRLAGVSYNEQFF.

The rearrangement joins TRBV20-1 to TRBJ2-2; 8 nucleotides match TRBD1. This CDR3 is built from 14 residues. Germline CDR1 reads DFQATT; CDR2 reads SNEGSKA (reference sequence). J lost 5 bases, V lost 2 bases, and 4 bases had no gene match. As DNA, the CDR3 is TGCAGTGCTAGACGACAGGGGAGAACCGGGGAGCTGTTTTTT. Protein product: CSARRQGRTGELFF.

This clonotype was counted a few times. The V gene is TRBV7-9, the J gene TRBJ1-1; a possible D gene is TRBD1 (6 bases). V dropped 9 bases and J dropped 5 bases, with 16 bases sitting between them. This CDR3 is built from 13 residues. The germline V gene has CDR1 SEHNR and CDR2 FQNEAQ (reference sequence). The CDR3 protein is CASVGGGNTEAFF. CDR3 bases: TGTGCCAGTGTCGGGGGGGGCAATACTGAAGCTTTCTTT.

This clonotype was detected only a few times. The chain links TRBV4-2 to TRBJ1-2; D is uncertain. The germline V gene encodes CDR1 LGHNA and CDR2 YNFKEQ. This CDR3 comprises 15 residues. V was shortened by 0 bases and J by 0 bases, with 8 bases between the two germline ends. Here the CDR3 DNA reads TGTGCCAGCAGCCAAGAAGGGCGATCTAACTATGGCTACACCTTC. Residues: CASSQEGRSNYGYTF.

V and J are TRBV6-2 or TRBV6-3 and TRBJ2-1; D could derive from TRBD1 or TRBD2 (6 bases each). The CDR3 covers 16 residues. Germline loops: CDR1 MNHEY, CDR2 SVGEGT. V was trimmed by 7 bases and J by 0 bases, leaving 16 bases between them. The CDR3 sequence is CASISGGLYSYNEQFF. The CDR3 DNA sequence: TGTGCCAGCATTAGTGGGGGGCTTTACTCCTACAATGAGCAGTTCTTC.